This T cell receptor (beta chain) was identified in a study of blood T cell repertoires in COVID-19. Some clones are missing from TCRdb's copy, which holds only in-frame ones; the method was immunoSEQ multiplex PCR. The sample lists about 240,000 clones; roughly 89% were seen once. V shed 4 bases and J 4 bases; nucleotides not matched to a gene: 9. The CDR3 runs 16 residues. Germline V lookup: CDR1 KGHDR, CDR2 SFDVKD. Sequencing was carried out using PBMCs or T cells enriched from blood (not recorded which). This sequence joins TRBV24-1 and TRBJ1-2, with 9 bases matching TRBD1. This sequence originates from a woman in her 30s who had recovered from COVID-19. The CDR3 region has the DNA TGTGCCACCAGTGACACTACCGGGACAGGGACCTATGGCTACACCTTC. It specifies CATSDTTGTGTYGYTF.